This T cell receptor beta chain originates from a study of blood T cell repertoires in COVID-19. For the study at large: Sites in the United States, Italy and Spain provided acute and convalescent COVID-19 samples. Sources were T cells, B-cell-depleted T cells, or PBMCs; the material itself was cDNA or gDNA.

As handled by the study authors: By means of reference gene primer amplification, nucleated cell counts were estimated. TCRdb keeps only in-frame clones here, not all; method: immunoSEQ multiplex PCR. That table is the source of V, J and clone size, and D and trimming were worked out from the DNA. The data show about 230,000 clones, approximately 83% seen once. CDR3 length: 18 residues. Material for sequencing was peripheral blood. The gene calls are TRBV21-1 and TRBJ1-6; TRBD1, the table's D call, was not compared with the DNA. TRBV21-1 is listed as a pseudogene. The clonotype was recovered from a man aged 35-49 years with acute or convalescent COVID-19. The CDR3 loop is CASSKWGRGLSYNSPLHF. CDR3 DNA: TGTGCCAGCAGCAAATGGGGCAGGGGGTTATCCTATAATTCACCCCTCCACTTT.